Listed here are 19 T cell receptor beta chains from one sample, sequenced in a study of blood T cell repertoires in COVID-19. The table came from immunoSEQ multiplex PCR; TCRdb's copy has only in-frame clones and leaves some out. Altogether some 110,000 clones are present, 70% to 75% being singletons, with the ten largest covering 4.5% to 6%. Sequences were obtained from peripheral blood. All receptors come from an elderly man with COVID-19, enrolled during active disease.

The chain uses TRBV5-1 and TRBJ2-2; D call uncertain. The germline V and J ends were trimmed by 4 bases and 0 bases, with 10 bases remaining between them. Germline V gene sequence: CDR1 SGHRS, CDR2 YFSETQ. This CDR3 has 15 amino acids. The CDR3 coding sequence is TGCGCCAGCAGCGGTAGACACTCGAACACCGGGGAGCTGTTTTTT. Encoded protein: CASSGRHSNTGELFF.

The chain has TRBV7-3 and TRBJ1-5; unclear D gene. The CDR3 totals 16 residues. V was pared by 2 bases and J by 0 bases, with 11 bases between. Germline assignment: CDR1 SGHTA and CDR2 FQGTGA. The DNA of the CDR3 is TGTGCCAGCAGCTTATATCCCCAACTTAGCAATCAGCCCCAGCATTTT. Its protein is CASSLYPQLSNQPQHF.

To note about this clone: Germline is not matched at one junction end, which may reflect a read error. The V and J genes are TRBV7-7 and TRBJ2-1; 8 nucleotides line up with TRBD2. This CDR3 spans 16 amino acids. Germline V gives CDR1 SSHAT, CDR2 FNYEAQ (reference sequence). The CDR3 spells CASSLAGRVLYNEQFF. The CDR3, as DNA: TGTGCTAGCAGCTTAGCGGGGAGAGTTCTCTACAATGAGCAGTTCTTC.

This clone occurred a few times. This rearrangement joins TRBV6-5 to TRBJ1-5, with 8 bases identical to TRBD1. V shed 5 bases, J shed 6 bases, and the junction held 9 bases outside the gene matches. Germline-derived CDR1 and CDR2 are MNHEY and SVGAGI. This CDR3 has 15 amino acids. DNA of the CDR3: TGTGCCAGCAGTCAGAGACAGGGGTGGGGTCAGCCCCAGCATTTT. It is translated as CASSQRQGWGQPQHF.

The chain recombines TRBV15 with TRBJ2-7, with D perhaps TRBD1 (5 bases). V lost 0 bases, J lost 2 bases, and 8 bases lay in between. This CDR3 is 14 amino acids long. Looked up from germline, CDR1 is LNHNV and CDR2 is YYDKDF (reference sequence). In DNA, the CDR3 is TGTGCCACCAGCAGAGACCCAGGGCCCTACGAGCAGTACTTC. Translated: CATSRDPGPYEQYF.

This rearrangement joins TRBV6-2 or TRBV6-3 to TRBJ1-2; no clear D. The V end lost 5 bases, the J end lost 2 bases, and 9 bases lay between the germline ends. The CDR3 spans 13 residues. Germline lookup yields CDR1 MNHEY and CDR2 SVGEGT. CDR3 nucleotide sequence: TGTGCCAGCAGTCCACAGATAAACTATGGCTACACCTTC. Its translation is CASSPQINYGYTF.

This clone has a single count. The chain couples TRBV5-4 to TRBJ2-1; D gene uncertain. The CDR3 runs to 16 residues. V shed 0 bases and J shed 0 bases, with 10 bases lying between them. Germline V lookup: CDR1 SGHNT, CDR2 YYREEE (reference sequence). The CDR3 DNA reads as TGTGCCAGCAGCTTGGTACAGAGCAGCTCCTACAATGAGCAGTTCTTC. This translates into CASSLVQSSSYNEQFF.

The gene calls are TRBV19 and TRBJ1-5; D not certain. Germline-derived CDR1 and CDR2 are LNHDA and SQIVND (reference sequence). The CDR3 loop spans 11 amino acids. V was trimmed by 5 bases and J by 5 bases, leaving 4 bases between them. The CDR3 DNA is TGTGCCAGTAGTGAGGATCAGCCCCAGCATTTT. Protein: CASSEDQPQHF.

The chain uses TRBV19 and TRBJ1-4; 7 bases align to TRBD1. Germline CDR1 and CDR2: LNHDA and SQIVND (reference sequence). V was clipped by 6 bases and J by 5 bases; unmatched bases: 12. This CDR3 spans 16 amino acids. CDR3 loop: CASRSMGTELNEKLFF. The DNA of the CDR3 is TGTGCCAGTAGAAGTATGGGGACAGAATTAAATGAAAAACTGTTTTTT.

The rearrangement links TRBV21-1 to TRBJ2-7; the D call in the table, TRBD2, was not verified against the DNA. TRBV21-1 is a pseudogene segment. The CDR3 runs to 15 residues. In DNA, the CDR3 is TGTGCCAGCAGCCGAGGCGGGTTAGAGTATTACGAGCAGTACTTC. It translates to CASSRGGLEYYEQYF.

This clone was detected once. The chain carries TRBV6-5 and TRBJ2-7; TRBD2 matches 8 bases. Per germline, CDR1 MNHEY and CDR2 SVGAGI. Trimming took 2 bases from V and 4 from J; bases not matched to a gene: 10. This CDR3 spans 16 amino acids. The CDR3 nucleotides read TGTGCCAGCAGTTACCTCGTCTCGGGGGGGGCATACGAGCAGTACTTC. Protein: CASSYLVSGGAYEQYF.

The chain links TRBV11-2 to TRBJ1-1; a weak D match, TRBD1 (6 bases). This CDR3 comprises 12 residues. V lost 3 bases and J lost 7, with 9 bases in between. CDR1 SGHAT and CDR2 FQNNGV come from the germline V gene. This CDR3 reads CASSLQGGEAFF. CDR3 nucleotides: TGTGCCAGCAGCTTGCAAGGGGGTGAAGCTTTCTTT.

This rearrangement joins TRBV18 to TRBJ2-3; perhaps TRBD2 as D (5 bases). The CDR3 is made up of 16 amino acids. Germline V CDR1 and CDR2: KGHSH, LQKENI. V was cut by 2 bases and J by 4 bases, with 16 bases left in between. In DNA, the CDR3 is TGTGCCAGCTCACCAACCACCGGGAATGGGGCAGATACGCAGTATTTT. Encoded protein: CASSPTTGNGADTQYF. Looking up the rest from reference TRBV18 and TRBJ2-3 gives the full variable domain: NAGVMQNPRHLVRRRGQEARLRCSPMKGHSHVYWYRQLPEEGLKFMVYLQKENIIDESGMPKERFSAEFPKEGPSILRIQQVVRGDSAAYFCASSPTTGNGADTQYFGPGTRLTVL.

This clone has just one count. The chain links TRBV6-5 to TRBJ2-7; 12 nucleotides agree with TRBD1. Germline-derived CDR1 and CDR2 are MNHEY and SVGAGI. The CDR3 runs 15 residues. The trim removed 8 bases at V and 7 bases at J, leaving 12 bases unmatched. The DNA of the CDR3 is TGTGCCAGCGGAAGACCGGGACAGGGGGCGCAGGAGCAGTACTTC. It yields the protein CASGRPGQGAQEQYF.

The chain couples TRBV7-3 to TRBJ2-3, with 8 bases aligning to TRBD2. The CDR3 extends over 15 amino acids. With 4 bases clipped from V and 5 bases from J, the junction kept 8 bases outside the gene matches. Germline CDR1 SGHTA, CDR2 FQGTGA. CDR3 amino acids: CASSSPGLAGDTQYF. The DNA for the CDR3 is TGTGCCAGCAGCTCCCCAGGACTAGCAGGAGATACGCAGTATTTT.

V usage is TRBV28 and J usage is TRBJ2-5, with D possibly TRBD2 on 5 matching bases. This CDR3 spans 12 amino acids. CDR1 and CDR2 from the germline V gene are MDHEN and SYDVKM. V shed 8 bases and J shed 10 bases, with 17 bases lying between them. The CDR3 loop reads CASEGLSFIQYF. The CDR3 coding sequence is TGTGCCAGCGAGGGCCTTTCGTTTATCCAGTACTTC.

The rearrangement uses TRBV12-3 or TRBV12-4 and TRBJ1-2; 7 bases match TRBD1. The length of the CDR3 is 13 residues. V was clipped by 6 bases and J by 2 bases; unmatched bases: 3. The CDR3: CASRPGQNYGYTF. For the CDR3, the DNA is TGTGCCAGCAGACCGGGACAGAACTATGGCTACACCTTC.

This rearrangement joins TRBV4-3 to TRBJ2-3; 10 bases map to TRBD2. The trim removed 0 bases at V and 3 bases at J, leaving 6 bases unmatched. The germline V gene has CDR1 LGHNA and CDR2 YSLEER. This CDR3 region has 17 residues. The CDR3 region has the DNA TGCGCCAGCAGCCAAGACGAAGCGGGAGGGGAGACAGATACGCAGTATTTT. It is translated as CASSQDEAGGETDTQYF.

This clone was counted between two and nine times. V and J are TRBV3-1 (or the pseudogene TRBV3-2) and TRBJ2-7; no clear D gene. Germline assignment: CDR1 LGHDT and CDR2 YNNKEL (reference sequence). The CDR3 runs 14 residues. Between the trimmed V and J ends, which lost 3 bases and 0 bases, there was a span of 9 bases. CDR3 sequence: CASSHATASYEQYF. As DNA, the CDR3 is TGTGCCAGCAGCCACGCGACTGCCTCCTACGAGCAGTACTTC.